This T cell receptor beta chain derives from a study of T cells after somatic rescue of genetic block. V dropped 3 bases and J dropped 4 bases, with 15 bases sitting between them. CDR1 MNHNS and CDR2 SASEGT come from the germline V gene. This CDR3 region has 15 residues. Measured with immunoSEQ multiplex PCR; TCRdb has only the in-frame clones, and not every one. Of tens of thousands of clones listed, under 95% are singletons. The sample consisted of peripheral blood mononuclear cells (PBMCs). The source is a man in his thirties or forties. The chain recombines TRBV6-1 with TRBJ1-2; weak D call: TRBD1 (6 bases). CDR3 sequence: CASSDREQGSYGYTF. CDR3 DNA: TGTGCCAGCAGTGATCGCGAACAGGGTAGCTATGGCTACACCTTC.